These T cell receptor delta chains were read from a single sample in a study of Vδ1+ human thymocytes. TCRdb called clones anew from the multiplex PCR reads with CATT. Of about 50,000 delta-chain clones in the sample, roughly 16% are singletons; the top ten hold about 0.4%. The sequenced material came from Vdelta1+ gamma-delta thymocytes from the thymus. These receptors came from a girl in the first two years of life who had congenital heart surgery. Each CDR3 is given with its conserved first and last residue. The order of the fields is V gene, CDR3 length, D gene, J gene, clone size, CDR3 protein, CDR3 DNA. A D gene is named only where the DNA matches it firmly. Clone sizes are given selectively: once, few, many, or a class where the clone is expanded.

V: TRDV1
length: 22
D: TRDD3
J: TRDJ1
size: -
CDR3: CALGEGPTDYFLGEPYTDKLIF
DNA: TGTGCTCTTGGGGAAGGGCCCACCGATTACTTTTTGGGGGAACCGTACACCGATAAACTCATCTTT

V: TRDV1
length: 16
D: -
J: TRDJ1
size: -
CDR3: CALGSGGKGYTDKLIF
DNA: TGTGCTCTTGGGAGCGGGGGAAAGGGGTACACCGATAAACTCATCTTT

V: TRDV1
length: 21
D: TRDD3
J: TRDJ1
size: few
CDR3: CALGELGILNWGIPYTDKLIF
DNA: TGTGCTCTTGGGGAACTAGGGATTCTAAACTGGGGGATACCGTACACCGATAAACTCATCTTT

V: TRDV2
length: 15
D: TRDD3
J: TRDJ1
size: few
CDR3: CACKPYWGHTDKLIF
DNA: TGTGCCTGTAAACCGTACTGGGGTCACACCGATAAACTCATCTTT

V: TRDV1
length: 23
D: TRDD3
J: TRDJ1
size: few
CDR3: CALGEFPHNGGLGKEGYTDKLIF
DNA: TGTGCTCTTGGAGAATTTCCTCACAATGGGGGATTAGGGAAGGAAGGGTACACCGACAAACTCATCTTT

V: TRDV1
length: 18
D: TRDD3
J: TRDJ1
size: -
CDR3: CALGTPLGGIPYTDKLIF
DNA: TGTGCTCTTGGGACCCCGTTGGGCGGGATACCTTACACCGATAAACTCATCTTT

V: TRDV1
length: 19
D: TRDD3
J: TRDJ1
size: few
CDR3: CALGSLRRTGGGATDKLIF
DNA: TGTGCTCTTGGGTCCCTCCGCCGTACTGGGGGAGGGGCTACCGATAAACTCATCTTT

V: TRDV1
length: 19
D: TRDD3
J: TRDJ1
size: -
CDR3: CALGEVPRGGGYCADKLIF
DNA: TGTGCTCTTGGGGAAGTACCGCGCGGAGGGGGATACTGCGCCGATAAACTCATCTTT

V: TRDV1
length: 13
D: -
J: TRDJ1
size: few
CDR3: CALGNIFVDELIF
DNA: TGTGCTCTTGGGAACATTTTCGTGGATGAACTCATCTTT

V: TRDV1
length: 24
D: TRDD3
J: TRDJ1
size: -
CDR3: CALGERPDPLENGGYPSSTDKLIF
DNA: TGTGCTCTTGGGGAACGCCCGGACCCCCTAGAGAATGGGGGATACCCGTCTTCCACCGATAAACTCATCTTT

V: TRDV2
length: 18
D: TRDD3
J: TRDJ1
size: few
CDR3: CACDWGIFGVVFTDKLIF
DNA: TGTGCCTGTGACTGGGGGATATTTGGGGTTGTGTTCACCGATAAACTCATCTTT

V: TRDV1
length: 19
D: TRDD3
J: TRDJ1
size: few
CDR3: CALGELRLLNLGDPIKLIF
DNA: TGTGCTCTTGGGGAACTTCGCCTGCTTAATCTGGGGGATCCCATTAAACTCATCTTT

V: TRDV1
length: 15
D: TRDD3
J: TRDJ1
size: few
CDR3: CALGDNTTGGYKLIF
DNA: TGTGCTCTAGGGGACAATACCACTGGGGGATATAAACTCATCTTT

V: TRDV1
length: 19
D: -
J: TRDJ1
size: -
CDR3: CALGFHQGARGRDTDKLIF
DNA: TGTGCTCTTGGGTTCCACCAGGGGGCACGCGGCCGGGACACCGATAAACTCATCTTT

V: TRDV1
length: 21
D: TRDD3
J: TRDJ1
size: -
CDR3: CALGAPLQSTLGDACTDKLIF
DNA: TGTGCTCTTGGGGCCCCTCTGCAGTCCACCCTGGGGGATGCGTGCACCGATAAACTCATCTTT

V: TRDV1
length: 24
D: TRDD3
J: TRDJ1
size: -
CDR3: CALGDHHLYGHNSTGGYGNDKLIF
DNA: TGTGCTCTTGGGGACCATCACCTATACGGCCACAACAGTACTGGGGGATACGGGAACGATAAACTCATCTTT

V: TRDV1
length: 21
D: TRDD3
J: TRDJ1
size: -
CDR3: CALGGPTQRTGETPDTDKLIF
DNA: TGTGCTCTTGGGGGCCCTACGCAACGTACTGGGGAAACCCCTGACACCGATAAACTCATCTTT

V: TRDV1
length: 21
D: TRDD3
J: TRDJ1
size: -
CDR3: CALGESIRSRIRLGGTDKLIF
DNA: TGTGCTCTTGGGGAATCGATCCGCAGTCGGATACGTTTGGGGGGCACCGATAAACTCATCTTT

V: TRDV1
length: 23
D: TRDD3
J: TRDJ1
size: few
CDR3: CALGVGRTSLLTGPGDTNQKLIF
DNA: TGTGCTCTTGGGGTAGGCCGGACTTCCTTGCTTACAGGCCCGGGGGATACGAATCAAAAACTCATCTTT

V: TRDV1
length: 19
D: TRDD3
J: TRDJ1
size: few
CDR3: CALGELPPLLGAHTDKLIF
DNA: TGTGCTCTTGGGGAACTTCCCCCTTTGCTGGGGGCTCACACCGATAAACTCATCTTT

V: TRDV1
length: 23
D: TRDD3
J: TRDJ1
size: few
CDR3: CALGDRPTAWWTGDTNHTDKLIF
DNA: TGTGCTCTTGGGGATCGCCCCACGGCATGGTGGACGGGGGATACTAATCACACCGATAAACTCATCTTT

V: TRDV1
length: 17
D: TRDD2
J: TRDJ1
size: -
CDR3: CALVGSAFLLNTDKLIF
DNA: TGTGCTCTTGTGGGATCGGCCTTCCTTCTAAACACCGATAAACTCATCTTT

V: TRDV1
length: 19
D: TRDD3
J: TRDJ1
size: -
CDR3: CALGESFRTGEEYTDKLIF
DNA: TGTGCTCTTGGTGAAAGTTTCCGTACTGGGGAAGAGTACACCGATAAACTCATCTTT